This T cell receptor beta chain was captured by sequencing in a study of T cells in women clearing cervical HPV infection. V lost 7 bases to trimming and J lost 4 bases; unmatched junction nucleotides: 12. Germline-derived CDR1 and CDR2 are SGHDN and FVKESK. This CDR3 contains 17 residues. Whole-study findings and limits: A classifier using richness and V gene abundances reached an AUC of roughly 0.83.

The table came from immunoSEQ multiplex PCR; TCRdb's copy has only in-frame clones and leaves some out. This table holds 20,000 to 25,000 clones. Notes on this clone: What it recognizes is unknown. The read ends 3 residues shy of where the CDR3 ends; the end is completed using the germline J gene.

Sequences were obtained from blood buffy coat. The rearrangement joins TRBV14 to TRBJ2-1, with TRBD2 matching over 11 bases. The origin of this receptor is a woman aged 18-70 years with a cervical HPV16 infection that either progressed to CIN3+ or cleared (not recorded which). This CDR3 is CASTLLSGTSGYNEQFF. The sequenced CDR3 bases are TGTGCCAGCACCTTGCTTTCCGGGACTAGCGGATACAATGAG.